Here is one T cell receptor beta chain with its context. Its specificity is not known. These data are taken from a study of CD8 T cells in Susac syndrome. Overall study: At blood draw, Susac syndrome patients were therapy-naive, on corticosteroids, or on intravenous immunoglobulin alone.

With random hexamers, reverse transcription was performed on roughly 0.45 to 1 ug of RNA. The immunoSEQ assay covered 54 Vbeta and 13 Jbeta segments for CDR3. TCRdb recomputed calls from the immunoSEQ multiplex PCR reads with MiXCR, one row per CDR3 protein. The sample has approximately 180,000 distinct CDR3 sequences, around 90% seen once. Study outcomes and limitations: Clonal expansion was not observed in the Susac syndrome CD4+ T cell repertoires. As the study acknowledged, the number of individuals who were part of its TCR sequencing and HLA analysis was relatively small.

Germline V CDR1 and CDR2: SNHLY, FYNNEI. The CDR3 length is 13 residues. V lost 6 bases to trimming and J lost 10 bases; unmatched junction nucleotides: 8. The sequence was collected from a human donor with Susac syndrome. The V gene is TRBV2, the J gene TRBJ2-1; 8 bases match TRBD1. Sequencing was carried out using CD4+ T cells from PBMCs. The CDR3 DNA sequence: TGTGCCAGCAGCTTAGGACAGGGAAAAGAGCAGTTCTTC. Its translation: CASSLGQGKEQFF.